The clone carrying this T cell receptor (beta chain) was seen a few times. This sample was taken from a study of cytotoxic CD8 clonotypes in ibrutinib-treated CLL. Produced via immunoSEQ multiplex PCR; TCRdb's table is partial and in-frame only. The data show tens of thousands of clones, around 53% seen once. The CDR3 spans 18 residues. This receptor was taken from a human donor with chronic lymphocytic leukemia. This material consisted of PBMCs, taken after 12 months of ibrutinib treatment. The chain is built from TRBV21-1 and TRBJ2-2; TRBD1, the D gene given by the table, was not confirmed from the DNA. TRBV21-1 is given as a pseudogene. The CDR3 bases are TGTGCCAGCACCCAAACCCCGTGGGCAGGGCCGTGTTTAGGGGAGCTGTTTTTT. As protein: CASTQTPWAGPCLGELFF.